The T cell receptor (beta chain) under discussion was sequenced for a study of technical replicates of blood from a handful of donors. Profiled with immunoSEQ multiplex PCR; TCRdb holds only in-frame clones, not every one. The repertoire holds approximately 74,000 clones, with approximately 88% as singletons. This CDR3 has 15 residues. Germline assignment: CDR1 MNHEY and CDR2 SVGAGI. With 4 bases removed from V and 5 bases from J, the gap between germline ends came to 15 bases. This chain links TRBV6-5 with TRBJ2-1; D is ambiguous. The sample taken for sequencing was PBMCs. The source is a human donor in good health. Some clones in this sample may be carry-over from other donors' samples. The CDR3, as DNA: TGTGCCAGCAGTTTGGCGGCCCACGAGGACAATGAGCAGTTCTTC. Translation: CASSLAAHEDNEQFF.